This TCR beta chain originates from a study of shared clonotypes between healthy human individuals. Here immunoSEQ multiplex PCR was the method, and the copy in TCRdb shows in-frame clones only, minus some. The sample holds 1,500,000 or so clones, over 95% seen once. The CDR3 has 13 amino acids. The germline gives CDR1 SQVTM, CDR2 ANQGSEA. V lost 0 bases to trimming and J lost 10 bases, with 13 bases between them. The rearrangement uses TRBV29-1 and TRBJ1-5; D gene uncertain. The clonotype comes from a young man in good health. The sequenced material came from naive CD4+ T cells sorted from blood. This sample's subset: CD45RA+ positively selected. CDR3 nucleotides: TGCAGCGTTGAAGAGGGCGGAACTTCCCCCCAGCATTTT. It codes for CSVEEGGTSPQHF.